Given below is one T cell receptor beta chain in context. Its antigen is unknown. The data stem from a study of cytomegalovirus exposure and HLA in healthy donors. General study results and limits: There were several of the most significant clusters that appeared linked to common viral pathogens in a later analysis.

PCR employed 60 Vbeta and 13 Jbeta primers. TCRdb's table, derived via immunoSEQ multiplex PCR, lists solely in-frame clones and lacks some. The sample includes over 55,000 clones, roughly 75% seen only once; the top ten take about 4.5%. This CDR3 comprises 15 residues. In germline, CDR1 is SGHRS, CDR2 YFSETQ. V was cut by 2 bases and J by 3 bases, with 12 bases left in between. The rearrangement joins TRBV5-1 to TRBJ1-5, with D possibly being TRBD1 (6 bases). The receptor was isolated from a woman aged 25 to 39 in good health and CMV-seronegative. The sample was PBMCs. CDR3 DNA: TGCGCCAGCAGCTTTTCCGGACAGTCCAATCAGCCCCAGCATTTT. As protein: CASSFSGQSNQPQHF.